These 4 T cell receptor beta chains came from one sample sequenced in a study of CD8 T cells in ankylosing spondylitis. Findings and limits, study-wide: A TCR beta motif of seven or eight highly homologous variants appeared characteristic of ankylosing spondylitis blood.

One entry per CDR3 protein, called by TCRdb with MiXCR from the 5' RACE reads. The repertoire holds 800,000 to 900,000 distinct CDR3 sequences, with approximately 12% as singletons. These receptors' antigens are unknown. The sample was blood, either unsorted or a sorted T cell fraction (not recorded which). The source of these receptors is a male donor with ankylosing spondylitis.

The chain is built from TRBV29-1 and TRBJ2-7; D ambiguous. Germline V gene lookup returns CDR1 SQVTM and CDR2 ANQGSEA. Trimming stripped 4 bases from V and 0 bases from J, with 10 bases between. The CDR3 contains 13 residues. CDR3 bases: TGCAGCGTTGCTTCGTGGAGCTCCTACGAGCAGTACTTC. It encodes CSVASWSSYEQYF.

This chain connects TRBV20-1 to TRBJ2-2; D may be TRBD1 (6 bases). This CDR3 contains 13 residues. Germline loops: CDR1 DFQATT, CDR2 SNEGSKA (reference sequence). CDR3 residues: CSMGHPNTGELFF. The CDR3 DNA reads as TGCAGCATGGGACACCCGAACACCGGGGAGCTGTTTTTT.

The V and J genes are TRBV2 and TRBJ2-3, with TRBD1 matching 8 bases. Germline assignment: CDR1 SNHLY and CDR2 FYNNEI. The CDR3 has 15 residues. The V segment lost 2 bases and the J segment 6 bases; nucleotides outside the gene matches: 7. This chain's CDR3 is CASSESRGHADTQYF. The DNA for the CDR3 is TGTGCCAGCAGTGAAAGCAGGGGGCACGCGGATACGCAGTATTTT.

The chain recombines TRBV20-1 with TRBJ2-1; TRBD2 aligns across 7 bases. Germline V gives CDR1 DFQATT, CDR2 SNEGSKA (reference sequence). This CDR3 has 14 residues. With 4 bases clipped from V and 9 bases from J, the junction kept 12 bases outside the gene matches. CDR3 in amino acids: CSATQAGLLTEQFF. In DNA form, the CDR3 reads TGCAGTGCTACTCAAGCGGGGTTGCTTACTGAGCAGTTCTTC.